Listed here are 11 T cell receptor beta chains from one sample, sequenced in a study of cytomegalovirus exposure and HLA in healthy donors. Assay: immunoSEQ multiplex PCR; the TCRdb copy retains only in-frame clones and omits some. This table has some 250,000 clones, almost 90% appearing once. Sequencing input: PBMCs. These receptor sequences come from a woman in her late teens or twenties in good health and CMV-seronegative.

V usage is TRBV30 and J usage is TRBJ1-4; D uncertain. Trimming stripped 5 bases from V and 8 bases from J, with 18 bases between. CDR1 and CDR2 from the germline V gene are GTSNPN and SVGIG (reference sequence). The CDR3 consists of 14 residues. The CDR3 here is CAWATTFSSEKLFF. CDR3 sequence (DNA): TGTGCCTGGGCTACGACATTCTCTTCCGAAAAACTGTTTTTT.

J is TRBJ2-6 and V is TRBV2; TRBD1 matches at 7 bases. Germline CDR1 reads SNHLY; CDR2 reads FYNNEI. CDR3 length: 16 amino acids. After removal of 4 bases from V and 3 bases from J, the junction contained 6 bases not matched to a gene. As DNA, the CDR3 is TGTGCCAGCAGTGTTACAGGGGTGGATGGGGCCAACGTCCTGACTTTC. As protein: CASSVTGVDGANVLTF. The complete variable domain, with remaining parts taken from reference TRBV2 and TRBJ2-6, reads EPEVTQTPSHQVTQMGQEVILRCVPISNHLYFYWYRQILGQKVEFLVSFYNNEISEKSEIFDDQFSVERPDGSNFTLKIRSTKLEDSAMYFCASSVTGVDGANVLTFGAGSRLTVL.

The J gene is TRBJ1-1, the V gene TRBV27, with TRBD1 as a possible D gene (6 bases). CDR3 length: 13 amino acids. V dropped 3 bases and J dropped 6 bases, with 11 bases sitting between them. Germline V gives CDR1 MNHEY, CDR2 SMNVEV (reference sequence). The CDR3 DNA is TGTGCCAGCAGTTTCGGGGGGCTGGCTGAAGCTTTCTTT. This gives the protein CASSFGGLAEAFF.

The J gene is TRBJ2-2, the V gene TRBV6-1; TRBD1 aligns across 9 bases. Germline V gene data show CDR1 as MNHNS and CDR2 as SASEGT. The CDR3 has 15 amino acids. The trim removed 6 bases at V and 3 bases at J, leaving 5 bases unmatched. CDR3 protein: CASSPQGADTGELFF. DNA of the CDR3: TGTGCCAGCAGCCCACAGGGGGCGGACACCGGGGAGCTGTTTTTT.

The chain employs TRBV19 and TRBJ1-5; D unclear. The CDR3 has 15 residues. V shed 3 bases and J shed 0 bases, with 9 bases lying between them. CDR1 LNHDA and CDR2 SQIVND come from the germline V gene (reference sequence). CDR3 sequence (DNA): TGTGCCAGTAGTATTCAATTGGCTAGCAATCAGCCCCAGCATTTT. This sequence encodes CASSIQLASNQPQHF.

The chain joins TRBV2 to TRBJ1-5; 10 bases fit TRBD1. The V gene's germline CDR1 is SNHLY and CDR2 FYNNEI. The CDR3 extends over 14 amino acids. After removal of 6 bases from V and 7 bases from J, the junction contained 6 bases not matched to a gene. This chain's CDR3 is CASSETGGRQPQHF. The CDR3 DNA is TGTGCCAGCAGCGAGACAGGGGGCCGACAGCCCCAGCATTTT.

The chain is built from TRBV5-1 and TRBJ2-7; 8 bases agree with TRBD1. The V gene's germline CDR1 is SGHRS and CDR2 YFSETQ. The V gene end was trimmed by 0 bases and the J gene end by 5 bases; junction bases not matched to a gene: 4. The CDR3 extends over 14 amino acids. The CDR3 sequence is CASSLGTGFNEQYV. CDR3 nucleotides: TGCGCCAGCAGCTTGGGGACAGGGTTCAACGAGCAGTACGTC.

The gene calls are TRBV5-1 and TRBJ1-1; D unresolved. The V and J ends lost 0 bases and 4 bases respectively, with 16 bases between them. This CDR3 comprises 16 residues. Per germline, CDR1 SGHRS and CDR2 YFSETQ. The CDR3 loop is CASSLGTLLAGTEAFF. The CDR3 coding sequence is TGCGCCAGCAGCTTGGGGACTCTCCTGGCGGGCACTGAAGCTTTCTTT.

In nucleotides, the CDR3 is TGTGCCAGCTCGTCAGGGGACACCGGGGAGCTGTTTTTT. This codes for CASSSGDTGELFF. The V gene is TRBV18, the J gene TRBJ2-2; D perhaps matches TRBD1 (6 bases). This CDR3 has 13 amino acids. V was shortened by 6 bases and J by 3 bases, with 8 bases between the two germline ends. The germline V gene has CDR1 KGHSH and CDR2 LQKENI.

The V gene is TRBV7-2, the J gene TRBJ2-3; 9 nucleotides line up with TRBD2. Germline CDR1 reads SGHTA; CDR2 reads FQGNSA. The junction had 2 bases not matched to a gene; V was cut back by 3 bases and J by 1 base. This CDR3 spans 15 amino acids. The CDR3 nucleotides read TGTGCCAGCAGCTTCCAGCGGGGGGGCACAGATACGCAGTATTTT. Protein sequence: CASSFQRGGTDTQYF.

This chain links TRBV27 with TRBJ1-1; D gene ambiguous. Per germline, CDR1 MNHEY and CDR2 SMNVEV (reference sequence). This CDR3 contains 14 residues. V was trimmed by 3 bases and J by 5 bases, leaving 13 bases between them. As DNA, the CDR3 is TGTGCCAGCAGTTTCGGGCGGACGGGAACTGAAGCTTTCTTT. Protein sequence: CASSFGRTGTEAFF.